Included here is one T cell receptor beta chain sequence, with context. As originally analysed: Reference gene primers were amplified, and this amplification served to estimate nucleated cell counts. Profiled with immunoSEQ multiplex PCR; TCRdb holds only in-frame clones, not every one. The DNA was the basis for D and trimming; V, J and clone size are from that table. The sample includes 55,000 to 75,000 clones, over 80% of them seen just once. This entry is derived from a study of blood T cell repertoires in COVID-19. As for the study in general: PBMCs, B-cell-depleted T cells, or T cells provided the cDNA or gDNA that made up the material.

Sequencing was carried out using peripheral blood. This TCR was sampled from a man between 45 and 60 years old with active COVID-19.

CDR3 DNA: TGCAGCGTTGAAGGCCTGTCGGGGGGCGCATCCCGATCCTACGAGCAGTACTTC. This codes for CSVEGLSGGASRSYEQYF. The chain has TRBV29-1 and TRBJ2-7, with TRBD2 as a possible D gene (7 bases). The CDR3 has 18 residues. Trimming took 1 base from V and 1 from J, leaving 23 bases between them. Per germline, CDR1 SQVTM and CDR2 ANQGSEA.